These 28 T cell receptor beta chains were sequenced from one sample in a study of beta chain features in type 1 diabetes. Every isolated RNA sample was fully reverse transcribed, so sequencing captured expressed TCRB transcripts. The method was immunoSEQ multiplex PCR; TCRdb's version includes in-frame clones alone and lacks a portion of them. The data show just over 600,000 clones, roughly 16% seen once. The material sequenced was naive CD4+ T cells from blood. The receptors originated from a man aged 18 to 35 in good health.

In this sample, this clone turned up a few times. CDR3 sequence: CASSQGIPSSYNSPLHF. Here the CDR3 DNA reads TGCGCCAGCAGCCAAGGCATCCCGAGCTCCTATAATTCACCCCTCCACTTT. This chain links TRBV4-3 with TRBJ1-6; D is uncertain. The CDR3 extends over 17 amino acids. Germline lookup yields CDR1 LGHNA and CDR2 YSLEER. Trimming pared 1 base from V and 0 bases from J, leaving 10 bases between.

V and J are TRBV18 and TRBJ2-1; D could derive from TRBD1 or TRBD2 (6 bases each). Germline V gene data show CDR1 as KGHSH and CDR2 as LQKENI. Between the trimmed V and J ends, which lost 3 bases and 6 bases, there was a span of 15 bases. The CDR3 has 15 amino acids. The CDR3 bases are TGTGCCAGCTCACCCCCGGGGGCCTCTGGCAATGAGCAGTTCTTC. It encodes CASSPPGASGNEQFF.

This chain connects TRBV29-1 to TRBJ1-2; D may be TRBD1 (5 bases). Trimming took off 4 bases at V and 5 bases at J, with 17 bases between the two ends. The germline V gene has CDR1 SQVTM and CDR2 ANQGSEA. The CDR3 is made up of 14 amino acids. The CDR3: CSVGIGTQGYGYTF. CDR3 coding DNA: TGCAGCGTTGGGATCGGGACCCAGGGTTATGGCTACACCTTC.

This clone occurred a few times. This chain uses TRBV7-9 with TRBJ1-5; 7 bases line up with TRBD1. In germline, CDR1 is SEHNR, CDR2 FQNEAQ (reference sequence). The CDR3 contains 16 residues. V shed 2 bases and J 2 bases; nucleotides not matched to a gene: 6. The CDR3 reads CASSLFPGGGNQPQHF. For the CDR3, the DNA is TGTGCCAGCAGCTTATTCCCAGGGGGAGGCAATCAGCCCCAGCATTTT. The full variable domain, completed using reference TRBV7-9 and TRBJ1-5, is DTGVSQNPRHKITKRGQNVTFRCDPISEHNRLYWYRQTLGQGPEFLTYFQNEAQLEKSRLLSDRFSAERPKGSFSTLEIQRTEQGDSAMYLCASSLFPGGGNQPQHFGDGTRLSIL.

This sequence joins TRBV25-1 and TRBJ2-3; 8 bases align to TRBD1. The CDR3 has 18 residues. CDR1 and CDR2 (germline): MGHDK, SYGVNS. The junction had 15 bases not matched to a gene; V was cut back by 3 bases and J by 4 bases. The CDR3 here is CASSDAGRRTGGPDTQYF. CDR3 nucleotides: TGTGCCAGCAGTGACGCGGGTCGACGTACAGGGGGACCAGATACGCAGTATTTT.

This clone was recorded a few times. This rearrangement joins TRBV19 to TRBJ2-3, with D tentatively TRBD2 (7 bases). Trimming removed 11 bases at V and 1 base at J, with 16 bases between. Germline assignment: CDR1 LNHDA and CDR2 SQIVND (reference sequence). The CDR3 has 14 amino acids. The CDR3 DNA reads as TGTGCCGCCCGGGGGGCGCGGGGCACAGATACGCAGTATTTT. Protein: CAARGARGTDTQYF.

This chain connects TRBV27 to TRBJ2-7; no clear D. CDR1 and CDR2 from the germline V gene are MNHEY and SMNVEV (reference sequence). There are 15 residues in the CDR3. The V end lost 6 bases, the J end lost 2 bases, and 17 bases lay between the germline ends. This chain's CDR3 is CASRTSYRFAYEQYF. CDR3 bases: TGTGCCAGCAGAACCTCGTATCGCTTTGCCTACGAGCAGTACTTC.

This clone was counted between two and nine times. This chain connects TRBV4-1 to TRBJ1-2; D unclear. The CDR3 is 15 amino acids. The V gene's germline CDR1 is MGHRA and CDR2 YSYEKL. Trimming took off 0 bases at V and 7 bases at J, with 15 bases between the two ends. The CDR3 is CASSQDGQVARGYTF. The CDR3 nucleotides are TGCGCCAGCAGCCAAGATGGGCAGGTGGCCCGTGGCTACACCTTC.

This clone turned up a few times. This sample also contains other DNA sequences that code for the same CDR3. The chain has TRBV28 and TRBJ2-7; D not resolved. Between the trimmed V and J ends, which lost 4 bases and 4 bases, there was a span of 5 bases. Germline V lookup: CDR1 MDHEN, CDR2 SYDVKM. There are 11 residues in the CDR3. The DNA of the CDR3 is TGTGCCAGCAGTTCGGGTTACGAGCAGTACTTC. Protein sequence: CASSSGYEQYF. The full variable domain, rest sourced from reference TRBV28 and TRBJ2-7, is DVKVTQSSRYLVKRTGEKVFLECVQDMDHENMFWYRQDPGLGLRLIYFSYDVKMKEKGDIPEGYSVSREKKERFSLILESASTNQTSMYLCASSSGYEQYFGPGTRLTVT.

The CDR3 bases are TGTGCCAGCAGTGGCTTATTGGGACAGTTCAATGAGCAGTTCTTC. Protein: CASSGLLGQFNEQFF. The chain employs TRBV25-1 and TRBJ2-1; 7 positions match TRBD1. The CDR3 extends over 15 amino acids. V was pared by 4 bases and J by 6 bases, with 9 bases of the junction left unmatched. Germline V gene lookup returns CDR1 MGHDK and CDR2 SYGVNS.

The CDR3 DNA reads as TGTGCCAGCAGCCCGCAGGGTCAATACATTCAGTACTTC. This sequence encodes CASSPQGQYIQYF. J is TRBJ2-4 and V is TRBV7-3; D might be TRBD1 (5 bases). CDR1 and CDR2 from the germline V gene are SGHTA and FQGTGA. The germline V and J ends were trimmed by 5 bases and 8 bases, with 13 bases remaining between them. There are 13 residues in the CDR3.

To note about this clone: Other DNA sequences in this sample translate to the same CDR3. The chain joins TRBV9 to TRBJ2-1; 14 bases match TRBD2. This CDR3 is 16 amino acids long. V dropped 4 bases and J dropped 2; count of bases not matched to a gene: 2. Germline CDR1 SGDLS, CDR2 YYNGEE. The CDR3 spells CASSKGLAGAYNEQFF. In nucleotides, the CDR3 is TGTGCCAGCAGCAAGGGACTAGCGGGAGCCTACAATGAGCAGTTCTTC.

The chain uses TRBV5-6 and TRBJ2-5; no clear D. Germline CDR1 is SGHDT and CDR2 is YYEEEE. The length of the CDR3 is 13 residues. Trimming stripped 7 bases from V and 5 bases from J, with 15 bases between. The CDR3 reads CASHNGPKETQYF. CDR3 DNA: TGTGCCAGCCATAACGGACCCAAGGAGACCCAGTACTTC.

This sequence joins TRBV14 and TRBJ1-1, with TRBD1 matching over 9 bases. The CDR3 contains 16 residues. J was trimmed by 1 base and V by 4 bases; bases with no gene match: 7. Germline CDR1 reads SGHDN; CDR2 reads FVKESK. CDR3 region: CASSLRTGDKNTEAFF. CDR3 nucleotides: TGTGCCAGCAGCCTCAGGACAGGGGACAAGAACACTGAAGCTTTCTTT.

The chain uses TRBV7-3 and TRBJ2-2; D not certain. Germline V gene sequence: CDR1 SGHTA, CDR2 FQGTGA. The CDR3 is 13 residues long. V lost 0 bases to trimming and J lost 3 bases, with 2 bases between them. CDR3 sequence: CASSLTHTGELFF. CDR3 DNA: TGTGCCAGCAGCTTAACTCACACCGGGGAGCTGTTTTTT.

The rearrangement links TRBV29-1 to TRBJ2-4; no reliable D call. There are 11 residues in the CDR3. The germline V gene has CDR1 SQVTM and CDR2 ANQGSEA. Trimming removed 3 bases at V and 13 bases at J, with 13 bases between. CDR3: CSVESVKKQYF. The CDR3 region has the DNA TGCAGCGTTGAGTCCGTAAAAAAACAGTACTTC.

The J gene is TRBJ2-1, the V gene TRBV6-6; tentative D call: TRBD2 (7 bases). There are 15 residues in the CDR3. V lost 0 bases and J 7 bases, leaving 13 bases between the germline ends. CDR1 MNHNY and CDR2 SVGAGI come from the germline V gene (reference sequence). CDR3 coding DNA: TGTGCCAGCAGTTACTCGTCCAGGGGAGGGAATGAGCAGTTCTTC. This encodes CASSYSSRGGNEQFF.

This clone was counted only a few times. V is TRBV7-2 and J is TRBJ2-7; 12 bases match TRBD1. From germline, CDR1 is SGHTA and CDR2 FQGNSA. CDR3 length: 15 residues. The V gene end was trimmed by 3 bases and the J gene end by 4 bases; junction bases not matched to a gene: 4. As DNA, the CDR3 is TGTGCCAGCAGCTTTGGGACAGGGGGCTGGTACGAGCAGTACTTC. Protein product: CASSFGTGGWYEQYF.

The chain recombines TRBV7-2 with TRBJ2-1, with D unclear. The CDR3 has 11 residues. CDR1 and CDR2 (germline): SGHTA, FQGNSA. Trimming stripped 5 bases from V and 6 bases from J, with 5 bases between. CDR3 coding DNA: TGTGCCAGCAGCATTTTCAATGAGCAGTTCTTC. Translated, it gives CASSIFNEQFF. Full variable domain (remainder filled in from reference TRBV7-2 and TRBJ2-1): GAGVSQSPSNKVTEKGKDVELRCDPISGHTALYWYRQSLGQGLEFLIYFQGNSAPDKSGLPSDRFSAERTGGSVSTLTIQRTQQEDSAVYLCASSIFNEQFFGPGTRLTVL.

The chain couples TRBV7-6 to TRBJ2-1, with 8 positions matching TRBD2. CDR3 length equals 19 residues. J was trimmed by 4 bases and V by 0 bases; bases with no gene match: 14. Germline CDR1 SGHVS, CDR2 FNYEAQ. The CDR3 spells CASSLADLLGLAAYNEQFF. The CDR3 bases are TGTGCCAGCAGCTTAGCGGATTTACTAGGACTAGCAGCTTACAATGAGCAGTTCTTC.

V and J are TRBV5-4 and TRBJ2-6; D unresolved. CDR3 size: 16 residues. Germline V gene sequence: CDR1 SGHNT, CDR2 YYREEE (reference sequence). V was clipped by 0 bases and J by 0 bases, with 7 bases between them. DNA of the CDR3: TGTGCCAGCAGCTTGGGCCGTAACTCTGGGGCCAACGTCCTGACTTTC. This sequence encodes CASSLGRNSGANVLTF.

The chain is built from TRBV28 and TRBJ2-7; TRBD1 matches 10 bases. The CDR3 has 16 amino acids. Trimming took 5 bases from V and 6 from J; bases not matched to a gene: 13. Germline lookup yields CDR1 MDHEN and CDR2 SYDVKM. CDR3 amino acids: CASSLDRGTGAAEQYF. DNA for the CDR3: TGTGCCAGCAGTCTCGATCGTGGGACAGGGGCGGCCGAGCAGTACTTC.

The chain couples TRBV5-1 to TRBJ2-1; D is ambiguous. V was clipped by 4 bases and J by 3 bases, with 17 bases between them. The germline V gene encodes CDR1 SGHRS and CDR2 YFSETQ. CDR3 length: 16 residues. Written as DNA, the CDR3 is TGCGCCAGCAGCCCATCAGTCTTTTCACTCTACAATGAGCAGTTCTTC. It codes for CASSPSVFSLYNEQFF. Full variable domain (rest looked up from reference TRBV5-1 and TRBJ2-1): KAGVTQTPRYLIKTRGQQVTLSCSPISGHRSVSWYQQTPGQGLQFLFEYFSETQRNKGNFPGRFSGRQFSNSRSEMNVSTLELGDSALYLCASSPSVFSLYNEQFFGPGTRLTVL.

This clone was counted only a few times. V usage is TRBV20-1 and J usage is TRBJ2-1; D gene uncertain. In germline, CDR1 is DFQATT, CDR2 SNEGSKA (reference sequence). Deletions cut 3 bases from V and 9 bases from J, with 9 bases between. This CDR3 comprises 11 residues. CDR3 residues: CSARGPSEQFF. CDR3 sequence (DNA): TGCAGTGCTAGGGGCCCAAGTGAGCAGTTCTTC.

The table lists this clone with a few counts. This chain joins TRBV5-1 and TRBJ2-7; D is uncertain. Trimming took off 2 bases at V and 0 bases at J, with 15 bases between the two ends. CDR1 is SGHRS and CDR2 is YFSETQ in the germline V gene. The CDR3 covers 16 residues. CDR3 region: CASSFTSAPGSYEQYF. For the CDR3, the DNA is TGCGCCAGCAGCTTCACCAGTGCTCCGGGCTCCTACGAGCAGTACTTC.

The V and J genes are TRBV5-4 and TRBJ1-1, with D possibly matching TRBD1 (5 bases). The germline V gene encodes CDR1 SGHNT and CDR2 YYREEE (reference sequence). The CDR3 runs to 13 residues. V was cut by 4 bases and J by 7 bases, with 14 bases left in between. CDR3 protein: CASSLDSVIEAFF. The CDR3 DNA follows: TGTGCCAGCAGCCTTGACAGCGTCATTGAAGCTTTCTTT.

This clone was found a few times. The chain is built from TRBV19 and TRBJ1-2, with 9 bases that match TRBD1. Looked up from germline, CDR1 is LNHDA and CDR2 is SQIVND (reference sequence). CDR3 size: 13 residues. The V and J ends lost 5 bases and 7 bases, in that order; junction bases with no gene match: 5. DNA for the CDR3: TGTGCCAGTAGTGCCGGGACAGGGAGTGGCTACACCTTC. This sequence encodes CASSAGTGSGYTF.

This clone occurred a few times. The rearrangement links TRBV2 to TRBJ2-1, with D possibly being TRBD1 or TRBD2 (7 bases each). This CDR3 region has 15 residues. Per the germline V gene, CDR1 is SNHLY and CDR2 is FYNNEI. Trimming shortened V by 6 bases and J by 6 bases, and 18 bases separated the two germline ends. The CDR3 nucleotides are TGTGCCAGCAGGACGCAGGGGGGGCAGGGCAATGAGCAGTTCTTC. This translates into CASRTQGGQGNEQFF.